This paragraph reports one T cell receptor beta chain. Clones were read by immunoSEQ multiplex PCR, and TCRdb kept only the in-frame ones, dropping some. This sample has tens of thousands of clones, with about 76% found just once. PBMC sampling occurred before vaccination, two weeks after the third dose, and at progression. This CDR3 spans 13 amino acids. CDR1 and CDR2 (germline): MNHNS, SASEGT. The V and J ends lost 8 bases and 3 bases respectively, with 11 bases between them. This sample is part of a study of glioma-infiltrating T cells after dendritic cell vaccination. The TCR comes from a human donor with glioblastoma. The starting material was blood, obtained before dendritic cell vaccination. This sequence joins TRBV6-1 and TRBJ1-5; no clear D. Here the CDR3 DNA reads TGTGCCAGCGGTCTCGGTTTCAATCAGCCCCAGCATTTT. Protein product: CASGLGFNQPQHF.